Below, 27 T cell receptor beta chains from the same sample are listed, as sequenced in a study of blood T cells in healthy people across ages. Together with a sample-barcoded 5' primer, a J-beta primer mix was included in a second PCR lasting about 7 to 11 cycles. TCRdb fed the 5' RACE reads into MiXCR, producing one record per CDR3 protein. The sample comprises about 780,000 distinct CDR3 sequences, around 25% of which are singletons, and about 3% rests with the top ten. Separately, the same data were catalogued under a study of T cells of mothers and their children.

The sequencing sample was made of blood. Every receptor here comes from a boy between 10 and 17 years old in good health.

Turning to this clonotype: One end of the junction does not line up with germline, which may come from a read error. CDR3 DNA: TGCGCCGGCAGCTCAACCGACAAATACACTGAAGCTTTCTTT. This translates into CAGSSTDKYTEAFF. V is TRBV5-1 and J is TRBJ1-1; no reliable D call. From germline, CDR1 is SGHRS and CDR2 YFSETQ. The CDR3 spans 14 residues.

This clonotype was counted at least ten times. This rearrangement joins TRBV5-1 to TRBJ1-4; 8 bases match TRBD1. The V and J ends lost 4 bases and 3 bases, in that order; junction bases with no gene match: 5. Germline CDR1 is SGHRS and CDR2 is YFSETQ. The CDR3 is 15 residues long. CDR3 region: CASSRTGGPNEKLFF. In DNA, the CDR3 is TGCGCCAGCAGCCGTACAGGGGGGCCTAATGAAAAACTGTTTTTT.

In this sample, this clonotype turned up a few times. The rearrangement joins TRBV7-6 to TRBJ2-5; TRBD1 matches 12 bases. CDR1 and CDR2 (germline): SGHVS, FNYEAQ. V gave up 3 bases and J gave up 5 bases; unmatched junction bases: 7. This CDR3 contains 16 residues. The chain's CDR3 is CASSFGRGTGGETQYF. The CDR3, as DNA: TGTGCCAGCAGCTTCGGGAGGGGGACAGGGGGCGAGACCCAGTACTTC. The full variable domain, in which reference TRBV7-6 and TRBJ2-5 provide the parts outside the CDR3, is GAGVSQSPRYKVTKRGQDVALRCDPISGHVSLYWYRQALGQGPEFLTYFNYEAQQDKSGLPNDRFSAERPEGSISTLTIQRTEQRDSAMYRCASSFGRGTGGETQYFGPGTRLLVL.

The V gene is TRBV7-2, the J gene TRBJ2-5, with 8 bases identical to TRBD2. Germline lookup yields CDR1 SGHTA and CDR2 FQGNSA. J was trimmed by 10 bases and V by 4 bases; bases with no gene match: 8. This CDR3 spans 13 amino acids. This CDR3 reads CASSSFGREGQYF. DNA for the CDR3: TGTGCCAGCAGCTCTTTCGGACGGGAGGGCCAGTACTTC.

The V gene is TRBV5-1, the J gene TRBJ1-4, with D unclear. The CDR3 has 14 amino acids. Germline CDR1 SGHRS, CDR2 YFSETQ. Between the trimmed V and J ends, which lost 3 bases and 6 bases, there was a span of 12 bases. This CDR3 is CASSSGGLDEKLFF. Written as DNA, the CDR3 is TGCGCCAGCAGCTCGGGCGGACTGGATGAAAAACTGTTTTTT.

The J gene is TRBJ1-5, the V gene TRBV7-2, with D possibly TRBD1 on 5 matching bases. Germline CDR1 reads SGHTA; CDR2 reads FQGNSA. The germline V and J ends were trimmed by 3 bases and 7 bases, with 16 bases remaining between them. CDR3 size: 15 residues. The CDR3 region is CASSLAGGIGQPQHF. In nucleotides, the CDR3 is TGTGCCAGCAGCTTGGCTGGGGGAATCGGACAGCCCCAGCATTTT.

This clonotype has a handful of counts. The V and J genes are TRBV7-9 and TRBJ1-2; 8 nucleotides match TRBD1. The CDR3 spans 15 residues. Germline CDR1 and CDR2: SEHNR and FQNEAQ (reference sequence). Losses at the gene ends were 5 bases for V and 4 bases for J; bases not matched to a gene: 9. CDR3 loop: CASSETIQGAYGYTF. CDR3 sequence (DNA): TGTGCCAGCAGCGAGACGATCCAGGGGGCCTATGGCTACACCTTC.

This clonotype was counted between two and nine times. The chain recombines TRBV29-1 with TRBJ2-5, with 9 bases that match TRBD2. Per germline, CDR1 SQVTM and CDR2 ANQGSEA. CDR3 size: 15 residues. Germline trimming cut 5 bases from V and 2 bases from J; bases unmatched to any gene: 9. DNA of the CDR3: TGCAGCGTTTTCCCTCCTAGCGGGGAGCAAGAGACCCAGTACTTC. Protein product: CSVFPPSGEQETQYF.

Points on this clonotype: At one end the junction does not follow the germline gene, possibly because of a read error. The chain is built from TRBV12-3 or TRBV12-4 and TRBJ2-2; 13 nucleotides match TRBD2. The CDR3 loop spans 18 amino acids. DNA for the CDR3: TGTACCAGCAGTTTAGGACTAGCGGGGGCCTTGAACACCGGGGAGCTGTTTTTT. This codes for CTSSLGLAGALNTGELFF.

V gene TRBV4-1 combines with J gene TRBJ2-5, with TRBD1 as a possible D gene (8 bases). The J call may be faulty, since TRBJ2-7 better matches the DNA end. Germline V gene lookup returns CDR1 MGHRA and CDR2 YSYEKL. This CDR3 has 14 amino acids. CDR3 amino acids: CASTTGGAPYEQYF. Written as DNA, the CDR3 is TGCGCCAGCACAACAGGGGGGGCCCCCTACGAGCAGTACTTC.

J is TRBJ2-5 and V is TRBV9; tentative D call: TRBD2 (6 bases). Germline CDR1 and CDR2: SGDLS and YYNGEE. Trimming took off 3 bases at V and 10 bases at J, with 16 bases between the two ends. This CDR3 is built from 13 residues. CDR3 in DNA: TGTGCCAGCAGCGGTGACCCGGGGGAGGTCCAGTACTTC. As protein: CASSGDPGEVQYF.

This chain connects TRBV5-1 to TRBJ2-1; 7 positions agree with TRBD2. Germline CDR1 and CDR2: SGHRS and YFSETQ. Trimming at V came to 0 bases and at J to 5 bases, leaving 5 bases not matched to a gene. This CDR3 is 15 amino acids long. Here the CDR3 reads CASSLVLAANNEQFF. The CDR3 DNA is TGCGCCAGCAGCTTGGTTCTAGCGGCGAACAATGAGCAGTTCTTC. The full variable domain, with the rest looked up from reference TRBV5-1 and TRBJ2-1, is KAGVTQTPRYLIKTRGQQVTLSCSPISGHRSVSWYQQTPGQGLQFLFEYFSETQRNKGNFPGRFSGRQFSNSRSEMNVSTLELGDSALYLCASSLVLAANNEQFFGPGTRLTVL.

This clonotype was seen more than once but under ten times. The V and J genes are TRBV7-3 and TRBJ1-1; D unresolved. The V end lost 5 bases, the J end lost 5 bases, and 12 bases lay between the germline ends. The V gene's germline CDR1 is SGHTA and CDR2 FQGTGA. This CDR3 has 13 amino acids. CDR3: CASSPYSGTEAFF. CDR3 bases: TGTGCCAGCAGCCCCTACAGCGGAACTGAAGCTTTCTTT.

The chain recombines TRBV5-1 with TRBJ2-1; TRBD1 matches at 8 bases. Germline V gene lookup returns CDR1 SGHRS and CDR2 YFSETQ. After removal of 5 bases from V and 5 bases from J, the junction contained 12 bases not matched to a gene. The CDR3 runs 16 residues. CDR3 in amino acids: CASRTDRGRRHNEQFF. In DNA form, the CDR3 reads TGCGCCAGCAGAACCGACAGGGGTAGAAGACACAATGAGCAGTTCTTC.

The chain has TRBV5-1 and TRBJ1-4, with D possibly TRBD1 on 5 matching bases. This CDR3 is built from 14 residues. V dropped 2 bases and J dropped 4 bases, with 9 bases sitting between them. Germline V gene lookup returns CDR1 SGHRS and CDR2 YFSETQ. CDR3 loop: CASSFQGFNEKLFF. CDR3 in DNA: TGCGCCAGCAGCTTTCAGGGTTTTAATGAAAAACTGTTTTTT.

This clonotype was seen more than once but under ten times. The J gene is TRBJ2-7, the V gene TRBV3-1; 13 positions agree with TRBD2. CDR1 LGHDT and CDR2 YNNKEL come from the germline V gene (reference sequence). This CDR3 is built from 16 residues. The V segment lost 2 bases and the J segment 4 bases; nucleotides outside the gene matches: 5. CDR3 region: CASSQPLAGGRYEQYF. The CDR3 DNA follows: TGTGCCAGCAGCCAACCACTAGCGGGGGGGAGGTACGAGCAGTACTTC.

The chain has TRBV11-2 and TRBJ2-1; perhaps D is TRBD1 or TRBD2 (5 bases each). TRBJ2-5 explains the end of the DNA better; the J call may be wrong. The CDR3 is 15 residues long. Germline-derived CDR1 and CDR2 are SGHAT and FQNNGV. CDR3 bases: TGTGCCAGCGCTCATGAACCGGGGCCAGCGAGGACCCAGTACTTC. Translation gives CASAHEPGPARTQYF.

The table lists this clonotype with a few counts. The genes are TRBV13 and TRBJ2-1; 10 nucleotides match TRBD1. J gave up 9 bases and V 5 bases, and 4 bases lay outside the gene matches. The germline V gene has CDR1 PRHDT and CDR2 FYEKMQ (reference sequence). This CDR3 has 13 residues. CDR3 in amino acids: CASSRQGAIEQFF. The DNA for the CDR3 is TGTGCCAGCAGCCGACAGGGGGCGATTGAGCAGTTCTTC.

This clonotype was picked up a small number of times. The gene calls are TRBV20-1 and TRBJ1-5; D is ambiguous. Trimming took off 2 bases at V and 2 bases at J, with 13 bases between the two ends. The length of the CDR3 is 15 residues. Germline loops: CDR1 DFQATT, CDR2 SNEGSKA (reference sequence). CDR3 loop: CSARPIGLGNQPQHF. As DNA, the CDR3 is TGCAGTGCTAGACCCATAGGCTTGGGCAATCAGCCCCAGCATTTT.

J is TRBJ2-5 and V is TRBV3-1; 7 bases match TRBD1. Near its end, the DNA agrees better with TRBJ2-7, so the J call may be wrong. Per the germline V gene, CDR1 is LGHDT and CDR2 is YNNKEL (reference sequence). This CDR3 comprises 14 residues. The CDR3 DNA reads as TGTGCCAGCAGCCACCTGGACAGGCCGGACGAGCAGTACTTC. Translated, it gives CASSHLDRPDEQYF.

This clonotype was seen a few times. The gene calls are TRBV7-9 and TRBJ2-5; the D gene is possibly TRBD1 (5 bases). The J call may be faulty, since TRBJ2-1 better matches the DNA end. CDR1 is SEHNR, CDR2 FQNEAQ, per germline (reference sequence). The CDR3 has 15 residues. In DNA, the CDR3 is TGTGCCAGCAGCCCGCAGGGTGCAGCCTACAATGAGCAGTTCTTC. Translation: CASSPQGAAYNEQFF.

V usage is TRBV7-8 and J usage is TRBJ2-7; D unclear. This CDR3 comprises 14 residues. With 5 bases removed from V and 3 bases from J, the gap between germline ends came to 14 bases. The germline gives CDR1 SGHVS, CDR2 FQNEAQ. CDR3 residues: CASSEGRSLYEQYF. DNA for the CDR3: TGTGCCAGCAGCGAAGGACGGAGTCTCTACGAGCAGTACTTC. The whole variable domain, filled in from reference TRBV7-8 and TRBJ2-7, reads GAGVSQSPRYKVAKRGQDVALRCDPISGHVSLFWYQQALGQGPEFLTYFQNEAQLDKSGLPSDRFFAERPEGSVSTLKIQRTQQEDSAVYLCASSEGRSLYEQYFGPGTRLTVT.

V gene TRBV27 combines with J gene TRBJ2-1; TRBD1 matches at 7 bases. The J call could be wrong; TRBJ2-7 is a better fit for the DNA end. CDR3 size: 16 residues. From germline, CDR1 is MNHEY and CDR2 SMNVEV (reference sequence). CDR3 coding DNA: TGTGCCAGCAGCCCTTACCGGGGACAGAGCTCCTACGAGCAGTACTTC. As protein: CASSPYRGQSSYEQYF.

The V call is TRBV28, the J call TRBJ2-7; 8 bases are shared with TRBD1. Trimming removed 5 bases from V and 3 bases from J; junction bases left unmatched: 6. Germline V gene sequence: CDR1 MDHEN, CDR2 SYDVKM. The CDR3 extends over 14 amino acids. This CDR3 is CASSVGQVNYEQYF. The CDR3 nucleotides are TGTGCCAGCAGTGTGGGACAGGTCAACTACGAGCAGTACTTC.

The chain recombines TRBV7-3 with TRBJ2-2; no firm D call. The CDR3 totals 13 residues. Germline assignment: CDR1 SGHTA and CDR2 FQGTGA. The germline V and J ends were trimmed by 1 base and 6 bases, with 6 bases remaining between them. For the CDR3, the DNA is TGTGCCAGCAGCTTAAATCCCCCCGGGGAGCTGTTTTTT. Amino acids: CASSLNPPGELFF.

This chain joins TRBV12-3 or TRBV12-4 and TRBJ1-1; D perhaps matches TRBD1 (5 bases). This CDR3 region has 14 residues. The V and J ends lost 5 bases and 5 bases respectively, with 15 bases between them. The CDR3 reads CASSPQVGWTEAFF. The CDR3 DNA reads as TGTGCCAGCAGTCCACAGGTAGGATGGACTGAAGCTTTCTTT.

This sequence joins TRBV12-3 or TRBV12-4 and TRBJ1-2, with TRBD1 identical over 7 bases. This CDR3 comprises 17 residues. Germline trimming cut 5 bases from V and 0 bases from J; bases unmatched to any gene: 12. The CDR3 DNA follows: TGTGCCAGCAGTCCAAACCGCTACAGGGGAACTAACTATGGCTACACCTTC. Translating it yields CASSPNRYRGTNYGYTF.